This TCR beta chain was identified in a study of shared clonotypes between healthy human individuals. Overall study: Each donor had three CD4 naive, three CD4 memory, two CD8 naive and one CD8 memory plate.

The repertoire was sequenced with immunoSEQ multiplex PCR; TCRdb's copy has only in-frame clones and lacks some. The table records about 2.3 million clones, around 93% of them present only once. With 2 bases removed from V and 0 bases from J, the gap between germline ends came to 16 bases. This CDR3 spans 17 amino acids. Germline V CDR1 and CDR2: SGHRS, YFSETQ. The source is a man aged 18 to 30 in good health. Some clones in this sample may be carry-over from other donors' samples. The sequencing sample was made of naive CD4+ T cells from PBMCs. As for subset: CD45RA+ positively selected. This chain links TRBV5-1 with TRBJ2-3; D is perhaps TRBD2 (5 bases). The CDR3 region has the DNA TGCGCCAGCAGCTTTCGAGCGAGCGGCCCTAGCACAGATACGCAGTATTTT. This sequence encodes CASSFRASGPSTDTQYF.